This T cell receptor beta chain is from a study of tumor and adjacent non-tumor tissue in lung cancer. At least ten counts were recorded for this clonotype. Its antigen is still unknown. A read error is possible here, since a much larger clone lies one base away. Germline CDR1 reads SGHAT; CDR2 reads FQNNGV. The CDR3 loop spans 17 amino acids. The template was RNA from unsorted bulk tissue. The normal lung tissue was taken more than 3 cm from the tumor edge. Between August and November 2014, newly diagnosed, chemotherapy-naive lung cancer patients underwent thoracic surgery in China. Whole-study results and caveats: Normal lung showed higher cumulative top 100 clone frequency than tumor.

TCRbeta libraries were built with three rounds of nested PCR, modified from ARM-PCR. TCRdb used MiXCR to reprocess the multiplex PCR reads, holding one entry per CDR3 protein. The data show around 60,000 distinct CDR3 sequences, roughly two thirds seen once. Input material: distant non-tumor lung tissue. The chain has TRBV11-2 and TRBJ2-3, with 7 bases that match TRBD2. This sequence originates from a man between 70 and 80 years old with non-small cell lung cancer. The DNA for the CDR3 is TGTCCCAGCAGCTTAGAAATGGGGAGGGATAGAACAGATACGCAGTATTTT. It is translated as CPSSLEMGRDRTDTQYF.